Listed below are T cell receptor beta chains from one sample, sequenced in a study of T-cell memory formation after mild COVID-19. A single record per CDR3 protein comes from TCRdb applying MiXCR to the 5' RACE reads. Altogether about half a million distinct CDR3 sequences are present, roughly 18% being singletons, with the ten largest covering roughly an eighth. Sequencing was carried out using PBMCs or a T cell subset sorted from them (not recorded which). These receptors all come from an adult woman who had mild COVID-19 (a few samples of this study predate the infection). Cell type and time point are not known. CDR3s include the opening cysteine and the closing phenylalanine or tryptophan. D genes are given only for firm matches. Expanded clones are given a class, and other clones once, few, many or no size at all.

j_gene | abundance | v_gene | d_gene | CDR3aa | CDR3nt
TRBJ2-2 | few | TRBV4-1 | TRBD1 | CASSQENLGTVNTGELFF | TGCGCCAGCAGCCAAGAAAATTTGGGGACAGTTAACACCGGGGAGCTGTTTTTT
TRBJ1-5 | few | TRBV5-1 | . | CASPRAQPQHF | TGCGCCAGCCCCAGGGCGCAGCCCCAGCATTTT
TRBJ2-1 | few | TRBV7-9 | . | CASRRGLYNEQFF | TGTGCCAGCAGGCGGGGACTTTACAATGAGCAGTTCTTC
TRBJ1-2 | . | TRBV7-8 | TRBD1 | CASSLAGTGRDGYTF | TGTGCCAGCAGCTTAGCCGGGACAGGGCGGGATGGCTACACCTTC
TRBJ2-2 | . | TRBV9 | TRBD2 | CASSFPTSPGELFF | TGTGCCAGCAGCTTCCCGACTAGCCCCGGGGAGCTGTTTTTT
TRBJ1-2 | many | TRBV12-3/TRBV12-4 | TRBD1 | CATRNRDRGIYGYTF | TGTGCCACCCGAAACCGGGACAGGGGGATCTATGGCTACACCTTC
TRBJ2-5 | . | TRBV6-5 | TRBD1 | CASSYTGQALQETQYF | TGTGCCAGCAGTTACACCGGACAGGCTCTCCAAGAGACCCAGTACTTC
TRBJ2-7 | . | TRBV19 | . | CASSGRTANSYEQYF | TGTGCCAGTAGTGGGCGGACAGCGAACTCCTACGAGCAGTACTTC
TRBJ2-5 | once | TRBV19 | . | CASSAPRTSQETQYF | TGTGCCAGTAGTGCCCCGAGGACAAGCCAAGAGACCCAGTACTTC
TRBJ1-2 | . | TRBV7-2 | TRBD1 | CASSRQTGVNYGYTF | TGTGCCAGCAGCCGTCAGACAGGGGTGAACTATGGCTACACCTTC
TRBJ2-1 | few | TRBV5-1 | TRBD2 | CASSGGTSEYNEQFF | TGCGCCAGCAGCGGCGGGACTAGCGAGTACAATGAGCAGTTCTTC
TRBJ1-2 | . | TRBV25-1 | . | CASSVGGALHGYTF | TGTGCCAGCAGTGTAGGGGGGGCTCTGCATGGCTACACCTTC
TRBJ2-5 | few | TRBV24-1 | . | CATSDSRPQETQYF | TGTGCCACCAGTGATTCCCGACCCCAAGAGACCCAGTACTTC